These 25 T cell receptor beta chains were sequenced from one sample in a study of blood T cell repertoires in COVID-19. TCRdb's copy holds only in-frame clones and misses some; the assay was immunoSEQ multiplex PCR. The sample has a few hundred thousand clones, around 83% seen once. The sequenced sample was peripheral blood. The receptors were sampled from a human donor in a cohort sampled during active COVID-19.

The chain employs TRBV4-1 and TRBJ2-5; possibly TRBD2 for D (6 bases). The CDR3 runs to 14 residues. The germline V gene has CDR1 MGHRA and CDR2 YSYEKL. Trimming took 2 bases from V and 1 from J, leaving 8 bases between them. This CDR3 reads CASSQQGGQETQYF. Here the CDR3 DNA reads TGCGCCAGCAGCCAACAGGGAGGCCAAGAGACCCAGTACTTC.

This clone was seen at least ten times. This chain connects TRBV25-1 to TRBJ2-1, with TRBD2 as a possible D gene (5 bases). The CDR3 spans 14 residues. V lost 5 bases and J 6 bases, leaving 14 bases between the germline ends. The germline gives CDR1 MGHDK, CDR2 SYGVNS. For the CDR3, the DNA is TGTGCCAGCAGTAATTGGACGAGCGGCAATGAGCAGTTCTTC. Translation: CASSNWTSGNEQFF.

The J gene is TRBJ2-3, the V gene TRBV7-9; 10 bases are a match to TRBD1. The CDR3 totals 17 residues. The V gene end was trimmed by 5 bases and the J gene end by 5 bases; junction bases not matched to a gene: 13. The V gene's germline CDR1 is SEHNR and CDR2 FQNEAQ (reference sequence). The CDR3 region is CASSPQAGTGVGDTQYF. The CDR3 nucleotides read TGTGCCAGCAGCCCACAAGCCGGGACAGGGGTGGGAGATACGCAGTATTTT.

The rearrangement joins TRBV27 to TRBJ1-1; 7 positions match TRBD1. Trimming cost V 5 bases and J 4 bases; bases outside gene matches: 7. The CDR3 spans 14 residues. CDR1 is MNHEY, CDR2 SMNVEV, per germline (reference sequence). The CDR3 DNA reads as TGTGCCAGCAGTGAGACAGGGATTCTCACTGAAGCTTTCTTT. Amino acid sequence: CASSETGILTEAFF.

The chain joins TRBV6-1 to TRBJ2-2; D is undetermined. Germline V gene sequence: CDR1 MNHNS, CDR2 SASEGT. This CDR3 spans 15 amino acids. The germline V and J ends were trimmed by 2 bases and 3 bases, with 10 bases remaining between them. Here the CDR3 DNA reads TGTGCCAGCAGTGAAATGGCAGGTCACACCGGGGAGCTGTTTTTT. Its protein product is CASSEMAGHTGELFF.

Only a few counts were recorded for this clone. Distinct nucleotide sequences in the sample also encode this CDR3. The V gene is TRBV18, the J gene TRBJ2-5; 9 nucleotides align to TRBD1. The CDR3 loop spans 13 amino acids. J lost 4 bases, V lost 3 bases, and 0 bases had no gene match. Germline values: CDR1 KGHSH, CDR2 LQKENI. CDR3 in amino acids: CASSPGQGETQYF. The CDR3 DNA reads TGTGCCAGCTCACCGGGACAGGGAGAGACCCAGTACTTC.

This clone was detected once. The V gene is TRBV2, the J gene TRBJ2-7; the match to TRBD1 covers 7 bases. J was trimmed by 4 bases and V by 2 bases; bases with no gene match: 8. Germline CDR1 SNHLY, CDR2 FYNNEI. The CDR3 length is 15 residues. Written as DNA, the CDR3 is TGTGCCAGCAGTGAATTGAGAGGGGGCTGGTACGAGCAGTACTTC. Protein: CASSELRGGWYEQYF.

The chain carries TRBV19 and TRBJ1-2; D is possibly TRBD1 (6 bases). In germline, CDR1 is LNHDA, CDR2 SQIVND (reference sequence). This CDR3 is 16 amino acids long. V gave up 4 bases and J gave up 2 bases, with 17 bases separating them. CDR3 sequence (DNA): TGTGCCAGTAGTAGTTCCAGGGGTGGGTTCAACTATGGCTACACCTTC. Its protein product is CASSSSRGGFNYGYTF.

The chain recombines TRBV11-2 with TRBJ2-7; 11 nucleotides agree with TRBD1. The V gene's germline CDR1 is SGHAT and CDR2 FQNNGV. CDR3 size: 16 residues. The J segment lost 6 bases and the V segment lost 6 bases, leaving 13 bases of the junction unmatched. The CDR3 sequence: CASSSYRDRGRGEQYF. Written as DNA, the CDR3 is TGTGCCAGCAGTTCCTACCGGGACAGGGGGAGAGGCGAGCAGTACTTC.

CDR3 bases: TGTGCCAGCAGCGGGACAGGGAGCAATCAGCCCCAGCATTTT. Amino acid sequence: CASSGTGSNQPQHF. J is TRBJ1-5 and V is TRBV5-5; 9 bases align to TRBD1. Germline values: CDR1 SGHKS, CDR2 YYEKEE (reference sequence). The V segment lost 4 bases and the J segment 1 base; nucleotides outside the gene matches: 0. This CDR3 is built from 14 residues.

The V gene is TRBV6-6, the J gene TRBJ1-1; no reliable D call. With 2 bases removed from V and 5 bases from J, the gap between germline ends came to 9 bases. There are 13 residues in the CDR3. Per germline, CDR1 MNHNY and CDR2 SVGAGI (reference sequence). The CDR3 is CASSYEPGTEAFF. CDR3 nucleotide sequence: TGTGCCAGCAGTTACGAACCGGGGACTGAAGCTTTCTTT.

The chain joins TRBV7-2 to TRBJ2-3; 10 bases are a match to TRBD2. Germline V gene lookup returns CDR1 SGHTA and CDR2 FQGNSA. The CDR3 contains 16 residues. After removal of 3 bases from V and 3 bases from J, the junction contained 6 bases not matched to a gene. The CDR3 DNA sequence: TGTGCCAGCAGCTTTGAGATAGCGGGAGGAACAGATACGCAGTATTTT. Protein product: CASSFEIAGGTDTQYF.

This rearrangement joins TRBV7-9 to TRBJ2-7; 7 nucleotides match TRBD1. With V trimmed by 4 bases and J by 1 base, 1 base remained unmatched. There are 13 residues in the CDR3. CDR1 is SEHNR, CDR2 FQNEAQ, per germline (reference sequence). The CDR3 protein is CASSSQGSYEQYF. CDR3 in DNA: TGTGCCAGCAGCTCACAGGGGTCCTACGAGCAGTACTTC.

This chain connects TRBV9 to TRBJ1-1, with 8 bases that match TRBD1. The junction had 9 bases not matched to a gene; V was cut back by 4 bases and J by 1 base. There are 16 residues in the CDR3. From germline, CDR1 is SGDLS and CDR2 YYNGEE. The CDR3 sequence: CASSLNRDRGNTEAFF. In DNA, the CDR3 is TGTGCCAGCAGCTTAAATCGCGACAGGGGGAACACTGAAGCTTTCTTT.

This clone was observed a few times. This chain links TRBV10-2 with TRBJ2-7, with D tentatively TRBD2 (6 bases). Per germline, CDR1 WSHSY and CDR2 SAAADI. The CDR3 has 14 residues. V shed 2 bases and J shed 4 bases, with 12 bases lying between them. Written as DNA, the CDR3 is TGCGCCAGCAGTGAGAAAGGCAGCGGGTACGAGCAGTACTTC. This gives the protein CASSEKGSGYEQYF.

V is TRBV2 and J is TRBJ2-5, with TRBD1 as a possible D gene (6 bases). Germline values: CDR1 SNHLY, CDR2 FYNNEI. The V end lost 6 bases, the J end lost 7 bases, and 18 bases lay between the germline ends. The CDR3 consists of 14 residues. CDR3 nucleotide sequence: TGTGCCAGCAGCGCCGACACATCCAGGGGGACCCAGTACTTC. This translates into CASSADTSRGTQYF.

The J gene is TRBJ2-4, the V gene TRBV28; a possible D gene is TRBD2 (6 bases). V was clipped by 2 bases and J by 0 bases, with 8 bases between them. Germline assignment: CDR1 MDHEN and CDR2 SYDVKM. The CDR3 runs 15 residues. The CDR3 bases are TGTGCCAGCAGTTTACTAGCGTTAGCCAAAAACATTCAGTACTTC. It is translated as CASSLLALAKNIQYF.

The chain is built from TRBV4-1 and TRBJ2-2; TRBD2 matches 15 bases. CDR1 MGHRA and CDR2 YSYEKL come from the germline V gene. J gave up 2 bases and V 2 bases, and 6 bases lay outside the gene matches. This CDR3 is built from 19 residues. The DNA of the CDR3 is TGCGCCAGCAGCCAATTAGGACTAGCGGGAGGGCCTAACACCGGGGAGCTGTTTTTT. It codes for CASSQLGLAGGPNTGELFF.

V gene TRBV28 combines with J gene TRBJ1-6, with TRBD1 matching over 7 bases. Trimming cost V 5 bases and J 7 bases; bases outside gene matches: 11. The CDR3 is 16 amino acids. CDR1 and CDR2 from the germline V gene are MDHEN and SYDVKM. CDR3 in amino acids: CASSIPGQWRNSPLHF. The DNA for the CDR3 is TGTGCCAGCAGTATACCGGGACAGTGGAGGAATTCACCCCTCCACTTT.

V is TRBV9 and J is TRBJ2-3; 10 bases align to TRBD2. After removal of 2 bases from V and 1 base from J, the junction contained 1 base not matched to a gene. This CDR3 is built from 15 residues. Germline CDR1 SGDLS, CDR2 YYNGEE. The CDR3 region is CASSVLAGGTDTQYF. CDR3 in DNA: TGTGCCAGCAGCGTTCTAGCGGGAGGCACAGATACGCAGTATTTT.

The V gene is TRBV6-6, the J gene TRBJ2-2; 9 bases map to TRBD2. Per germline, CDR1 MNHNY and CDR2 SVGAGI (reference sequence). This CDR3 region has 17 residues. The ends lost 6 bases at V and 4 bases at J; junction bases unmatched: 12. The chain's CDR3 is CASSRGDVAGVTGELFF. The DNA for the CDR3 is TGTGCCAGCAGCCGAGGGGATGTAGCGGGAGTCACCGGGGAGCTGTTTTTT.

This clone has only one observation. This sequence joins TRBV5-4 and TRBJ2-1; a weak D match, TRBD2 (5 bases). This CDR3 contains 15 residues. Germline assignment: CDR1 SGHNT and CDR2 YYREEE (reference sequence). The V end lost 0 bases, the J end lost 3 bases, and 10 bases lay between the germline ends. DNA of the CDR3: TGTGCCAGCAGCTTGGATCTAGCCGGCTACAATGAGCAGTTCTTC. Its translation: CASSLDLAGYNEQFF.

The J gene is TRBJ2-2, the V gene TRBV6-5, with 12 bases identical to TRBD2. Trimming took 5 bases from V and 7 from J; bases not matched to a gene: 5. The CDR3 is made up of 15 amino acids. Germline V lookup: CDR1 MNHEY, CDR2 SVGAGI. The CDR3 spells CASSRLAGVVGELFF. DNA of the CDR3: TGTGCCAGCAGTAGACTAGCGGGAGTGGTCGGGGAGCTGTTTTTT.

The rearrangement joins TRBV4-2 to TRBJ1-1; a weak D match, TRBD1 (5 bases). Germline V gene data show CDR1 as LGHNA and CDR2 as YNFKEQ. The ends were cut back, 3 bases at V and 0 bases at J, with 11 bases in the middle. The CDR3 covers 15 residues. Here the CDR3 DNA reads TGTGCCAGCAGCCACGTGGGGCAGGTGAACACTGAAGCTTTCTTT. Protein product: CASSHVGQVNTEAFF.

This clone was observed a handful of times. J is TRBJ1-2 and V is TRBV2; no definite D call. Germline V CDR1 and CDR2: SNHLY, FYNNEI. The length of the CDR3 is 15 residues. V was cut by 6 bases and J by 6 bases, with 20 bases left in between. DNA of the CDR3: TGTGCCAGCAGAGAGATCCCGGGGATCGGAGATGGCTACACCTTC. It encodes CASREIPGIGDGYTF.